What follows are 23 T cell receptor beta chains derived from one specimen sequenced in a study of blood T cell repertoires in COVID-19. Assay: immunoSEQ multiplex PCR; the TCRdb copy retains only in-frame clones and omits some. This sample has 250,000 or so clones, with about 90% found just once. The sequencing sample was made of PBMCs or T cells enriched from blood (not recorded which). The receptor source for this set is a woman between 25 and 40 years old with acute COVID-19.

The chain has TRBV27 and TRBJ2-7, with 8 bases lining up with TRBD2. J lost 0 bases, V lost 7 bases, and 5 bases had no gene match. Germline V gene data show CDR1 as MNHEY and CDR2 as SMNVEV (reference sequence). The CDR3 covers 14 residues. DNA for the CDR3: TGTGCCAGCACTGGGGCGGGGGGCTCCTACGAGCAGTACTTC. Encoded protein: CASTGAGGSYEQYF.

This chain links TRBV13 with TRBJ1-2; tentative D call: TRBD1 (6 bases). The CDR3 spans 12 residues. Germline V gives CDR1 PRHDT, CDR2 FYEKMQ (reference sequence). Trimming removed 6 bases at V and 3 bases at J, with 8 bases between. CDR3 loop: CASSRTDYGYTF. DNA for the CDR3: TGTGCCAGCAGTAGGACAGACTATGGCTACACCTTC.

The chain recombines TRBV28 with TRBJ1-3; D is unresolved. This CDR3 spans 12 amino acids. Germline V gives CDR1 MDHEN, CDR2 SYDVKM. The V end lost 8 bases, the J end lost 0 bases, and 5 bases lay between the germline ends. As DNA, the CDR3 is TGTGCCAGCGAGAGCTCTGGAAACACCATATATTTT. Its translation is CASESSGNTIYF.

This clone was seen more than once but under ten times. Other DNA sequences of this sample code for an identical CDR3. V gene TRBV5-4 combines with J gene TRBJ1-1; 7 positions agree with TRBD1. Germline V CDR1 and CDR2: SGHNT, YYREEE (reference sequence). Trimming at V came to 4 bases and at J to 2 bases, leaving 5 bases not matched to a gene. CDR3 length: 14 residues. The CDR3 region is CASSRGTANTEAFF. CDR3 bases: TGTGCCAGCAGCCGCGGGACAGCTAACACTGAAGCTTTCTTT.

J is TRBJ2-7 and V is TRBV7-2; 8 nucleotides agree with TRBD2. The CDR3 contains 15 residues. CDR1 is SGHTA and CDR2 is FQGNSA in the germline V gene. Germline trimming cut 5 bases from V and 3 bases from J; bases unmatched to any gene: 9. CDR3 region: CASSPAPGLVYEQYF. The CDR3 DNA is TGTGCCAGCAGCCCAGCCCCGGGACTAGTCTACGAGCAGTACTTC.

The gene calls are TRBV5-1 and TRBJ2-7; TRBD2 matches 8 bases. This CDR3 has 13 residues. V shed 2 bases and J 3 bases; nucleotides not matched to a gene: 1. Germline assignment: CDR1 SGHRS and CDR2 YFSETQ. The CDR3 sequence: CASSLREGYEQYF. Written as DNA, the CDR3 is TGCGCCAGCAGCTTACGGGAGGGCTACGAGCAGTACTTC.

This sequence joins TRBV2 and TRBJ2-1; TRBD2 matches at 14 bases. Germline V lookup: CDR1 SNHLY, CDR2 FYNNEI. The CDR3 extends over 15 amino acids. V shed 6 bases, J shed 7 bases, and the junction held 5 bases outside the gene matches. The CDR3 region has the DNA TGTGCCAGCAGAGGACTAGCGGGAGGTTTTAATGAGCAGTTCTTC. This translates into CASRGLAGGFNEQFF. The full variable domain, with the rest looked up from reference TRBV2 and TRBJ2-1, is EPEVTQTPSHQVTQMGQEVILRCVPISNHLYFYWYRQILGQKVEFLVSFYNNEISEKSEIFDDQFSVERPDGSNFTLKIRSTKLEDSAMYFCASRGLAGGFNEQFFGPGTRLTVL.

This clone was recorded once. V usage is TRBV19 and J usage is TRBJ2-1; 12 nucleotides line up with TRBD1. The CDR3 covers 18 residues. V lost 5 bases to trimming and J lost 7 bases; unmatched junction nucleotides: 15. Germline V gives CDR1 LNHDA, CDR2 SQIVND (reference sequence). The CDR3 loop reads CASSSPRDRGLEGNEQFF. CDR3 in DNA: TGTGCCAGTAGTTCGCCCCGGGACAGGGGGCTGGAGGGGAATGAGCAGTTCTTC.

CDR3 region: CATSDSPREGSLSYEQYF. Written as DNA, the CDR3 is TGTGCCACCAGTGATTCCCCCAGGGAGGGCTCACTCTCCTACGAGCAGTACTTC. The chain uses TRBV24-1 and TRBJ2-7; TRBD2 matches at 7 bases. Per germline, CDR1 KGHDR and CDR2 SFDVKD. Losses at the gene ends were 2 bases for V and 0 bases for J; bases not matched to a gene: 12. The CDR3 sequence is 18 residues long.

A few counts support this clone. The rearrangement joins TRBV9 to TRBJ1-3; D is unclear. Trimming pared 0 bases from V and 0 bases from J, leaving 10 bases between. The V gene's germline CDR1 is SGDLS and CDR2 YYNGEE. The CDR3 contains 16 residues. CDR3 sequence: CASSVVRFRSGNTIYF. CDR3 bases: TGTGCCAGCAGCGTAGTCAGGTTCCGCTCTGGAAACACCATATATTTT. Looking up the rest from reference TRBV9 and TRBJ1-3 gives the full variable domain: DSGVTQTPKHLITATGQRVTLRCSPRSGDLSVYWYQQSLDQGLQFLIQYYNGEERAKGNILERFSAQQFPDLHSELNLSSLELGDSALYFCASSVVRFRSGNTIYFGEGSWLTVV.

The V and J genes are TRBV2 and TRBJ1-5; 7 bases fit TRBD1. Germline lookup yields CDR1 SNHLY and CDR2 FYNNEI. J gave up 4 bases and V 6 bases, and 9 bases lay outside the gene matches. This CDR3 region has 15 residues. The CDR3 sequence: CASRGRDSQNQPQHF. In DNA, the CDR3 is TGTGCCAGCAGAGGGCGGGACAGCCAAAATCAGCCCCAGCATTTT.

The chain couples TRBV5-1 to TRBJ2-5; TRBD2 agrees at 7 bases. The CDR3 runs 16 residues. Unmatched junction bases numbered 12, after V lost 5 bases and J lost 2 bases. From germline, CDR1 is SGHRS and CDR2 YFSETQ. CDR3 sequence reads: CASRPGWEGRQETQYF. CDR3 DNA: TGCGCCAGCAGGCCTGGCTGGGAGGGCCGTCAAGAGACCCAGTACTTC.

This chain connects TRBV24-1 to TRBJ2-2; D may be TRBD2 (6 bases). Germline V CDR1 and CDR2: KGHDR, SFDVKD. V gave up 0 bases and J gave up 6 bases, with 16 bases separating them. This CDR3 has 17 residues. The CDR3 DNA reads TGTGCCACCAGTGATTTGCCAACCTCGTCGGGAGCCGGGGAGCTGTTTTTT. Encoded protein: CATSDLPTSSGAGELFF.

J is TRBJ2-3 and V is TRBV5-4, with D tentatively TRBD2 (6 bases). Trimming took 0 bases from V and 0 from J, leaving 11 bases between them. The V gene's germline CDR1 is SGHNT and CDR2 YYREEE (reference sequence). This CDR3 has 16 residues. CDR3 sequence (DNA): TGTGCCAGCAGCTTGGAAACGGGGACTAGCACAGATACGCAGTATTTT. It encodes CASSLETGTSTDTQYF.

The chain employs TRBV27 and TRBJ1-6; the match to TRBD1 covers 8 bases. Germline CDR1 and CDR2: MNHEY and SMNVEV (reference sequence). CDR3 length equals 16 residues. Trimming took 4 bases from V and 9 from J; bases not matched to a gene: 11. As DNA, the CDR3 is TGTGCCAGCAGTTCCATAACCGGGACAGGAGGTTCACCCCTCCACTTT. Translated, it gives CASSSITGTGGSPLHF.

The chain's CDR3 is CASSNGDRGPRLPGANVLTF. The CDR3 DNA sequence: TGTGCCAGCAGCAATGGAGACAGGGGGCCTCGTCTACCTGGGGCCAACGTCCTGACTTTC. V and J are TRBV21-1 and TRBJ2-6; the table calls TRBD1, which could not be checked here. TRBV21-1 is tagged as a pseudogene. The CDR3 length is 20 residues.

J is TRBJ2-1 and V is TRBV4-2; 9 bases are shared with TRBD2. Germline V gene lookup returns CDR1 LGHNA and CDR2 YNFKEQ. The V gene end was trimmed by 0 bases and the J gene end by 3 bases; junction bases not matched to a gene: 6. The CDR3 sequence is 17 residues long. The CDR3, as DNA: TGTGCCAGCAGCCAAGATCGCGGGAGGGAGAACTACAATGAGCAGTTCTTC. This encodes CASSQDRGRENYNEQFF.

The CDR3 region has the DNA TGTGCCAGCACCACAGGAAACGGCTACACCTTC. It specifies CASTTGNGYTF. The genes are TRBV6-5 and TRBJ1-2; maybe TRBD1 (5 bases). The CDR3 extends over 11 amino acids. Trimming took off 7 bases at V and 8 bases at J, with 11 bases between the two ends. Per germline, CDR1 MNHEY and CDR2 SVGAGI.

The chain has TRBV5-4 and TRBJ2-7; TRBD2 agrees at 9 bases. The CDR3 sequence is 15 residues long. V gave up 1 base and J gave up 0 bases; unmatched junction bases: 2. Germline V gene data show CDR1 as SGHNT and CDR2 as YYREEE (reference sequence). The CDR3 region has the DNA TGTGCCAGCAGCTTGCCTAGCGGGATCTCCTACGAGCAGTACTTC. It is translated as CASSLPSGISYEQYF.

This chain links TRBV12-2 with TRBJ1-1; the table's D call, TRBD1, was not checked against the DNA. TRBV12-2 is listed as a pseudogene. CDR3 length: 17 amino acids. This chain's CDR3 is CASRSRFDQVANTEAFF. The CDR3 DNA follows: TGTGCAAGTCGCTCACGGTTTGACCAGGTGGCTAACACTGAAGCTTTCTTT.

CDR3 in amino acids: CASSQDFETGGRYNEQFF. The CDR3 DNA reads TGTGCCAGCAGCCAAGATTTTGAGACAGGGGGACGGTACAATGAGCAGTTCTTC. The chain combines TRBV3-1 (or the pseudogene TRBV3-2) with TRBJ2-1, with TRBD1 matching 9 bases. Trimming cost V 0 bases and J 4 bases; bases outside gene matches: 10. CDR1 LGHDT and CDR2 YNNKEL come from the germline V gene (reference sequence). The CDR3 has 18 residues.

The chain is built from TRBV12-3 or TRBV12-4 and TRBJ1-3, with D possibly being TRBD1 (6 bases). V shed 2 bases and J shed 14 bases, with 16 bases lying between them. The length of the CDR3 is 13 residues. CDR3 DNA: TGTGCCAGCAGTTTACCCGACAGGAACCTCGTATATTTT. It codes for CASSLPDRNLVYF.

The chain employs TRBV2 and TRBJ1-5; D not resolved. Germline-derived CDR1 and CDR2 are SNHLY and FYNNEI. V was trimmed by 5 bases and J by 6 bases, leaving 17 bases between them. This CDR3 is 15 amino acids long. The CDR3 here is CASSPPLGGSQPQHF. The DNA for the CDR3 is TGTGCCAGCAGTCCCCCGCTTGGAGGGAGTCAGCCCCAGCATTTT.